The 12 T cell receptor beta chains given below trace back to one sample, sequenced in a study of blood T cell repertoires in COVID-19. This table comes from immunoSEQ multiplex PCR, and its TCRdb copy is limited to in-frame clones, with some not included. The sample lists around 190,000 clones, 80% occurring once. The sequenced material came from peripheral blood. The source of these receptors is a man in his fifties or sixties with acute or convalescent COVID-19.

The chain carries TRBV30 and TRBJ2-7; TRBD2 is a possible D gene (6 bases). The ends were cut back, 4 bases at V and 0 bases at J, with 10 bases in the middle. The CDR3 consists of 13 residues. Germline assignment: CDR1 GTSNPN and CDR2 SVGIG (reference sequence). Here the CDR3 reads CAWKAGGSYEQYF. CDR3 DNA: TGTGCCTGGAAAGCGGGCGGCTCCTACGAGCAGTACTTC.

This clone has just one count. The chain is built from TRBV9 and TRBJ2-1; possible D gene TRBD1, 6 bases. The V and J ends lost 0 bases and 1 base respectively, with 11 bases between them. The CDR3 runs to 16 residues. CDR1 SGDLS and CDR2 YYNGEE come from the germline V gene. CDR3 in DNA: TGTGCCAGCAGCGTAGAAGGGGGACCGTCCTACAATGAGCAGTTCTTC. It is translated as CASSVEGGPSYNEQFF.

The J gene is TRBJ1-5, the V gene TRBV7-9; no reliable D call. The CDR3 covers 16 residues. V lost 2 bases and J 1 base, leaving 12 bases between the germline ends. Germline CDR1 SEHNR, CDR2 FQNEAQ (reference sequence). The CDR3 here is CASSLFGRKSNQPQHF. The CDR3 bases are TGTGCCAGCAGCTTATTTGGCAGAAAAAGCAATCAGCCCCAGCATTTT.

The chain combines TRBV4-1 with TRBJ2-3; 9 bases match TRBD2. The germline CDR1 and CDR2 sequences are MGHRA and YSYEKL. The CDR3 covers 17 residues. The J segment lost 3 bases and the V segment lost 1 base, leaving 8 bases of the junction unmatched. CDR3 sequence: CASSQVSRGGRTDTQYF. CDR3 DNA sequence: TGCGCCAGCAGCCAAGTGTCGCGGGGGGGCCGGACAGATACGCAGTATTTT.

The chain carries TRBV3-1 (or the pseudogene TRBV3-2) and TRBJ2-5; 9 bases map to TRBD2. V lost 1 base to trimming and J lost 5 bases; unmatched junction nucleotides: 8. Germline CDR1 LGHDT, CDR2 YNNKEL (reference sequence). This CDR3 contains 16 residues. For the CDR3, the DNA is TGTGCCAGCAGCCAAGGGGTGGCTAGCGGGGTTGAGACCCAGTACTTC. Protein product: CASSQGVASGVETQYF.

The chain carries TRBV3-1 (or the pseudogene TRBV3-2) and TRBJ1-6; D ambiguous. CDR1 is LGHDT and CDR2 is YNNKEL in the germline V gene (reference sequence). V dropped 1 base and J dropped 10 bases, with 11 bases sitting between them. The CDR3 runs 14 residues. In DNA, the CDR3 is TGTGCCAGCAGCCAAGGCCAGGTAGAGTCACCCCTCCACTTT. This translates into CASSQGQVESPLHF.

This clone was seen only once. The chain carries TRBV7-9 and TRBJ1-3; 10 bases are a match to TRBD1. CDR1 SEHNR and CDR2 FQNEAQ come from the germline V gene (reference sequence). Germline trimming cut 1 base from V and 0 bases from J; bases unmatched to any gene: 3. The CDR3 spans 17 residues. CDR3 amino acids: CASSLGQGAFSGNTIYF. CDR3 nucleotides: TGTGCCAGCAGCTTAGGACAGGGGGCCTTCTCTGGAAACACCATATATTTT.

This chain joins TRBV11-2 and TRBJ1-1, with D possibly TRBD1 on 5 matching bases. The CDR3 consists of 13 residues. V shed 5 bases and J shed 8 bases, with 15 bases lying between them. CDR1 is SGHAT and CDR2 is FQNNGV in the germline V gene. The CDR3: CASSIYGGKEAFF. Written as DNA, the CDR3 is TGTGCCAGCAGCATATACGGGGGGAAGGAAGCTTTCTTT.

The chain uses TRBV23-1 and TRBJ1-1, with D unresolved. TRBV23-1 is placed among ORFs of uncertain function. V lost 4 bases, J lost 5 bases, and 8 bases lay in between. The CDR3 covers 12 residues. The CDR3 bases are TGCGCCAGCAGTCCCAGCGGTACTGAAGCTTTCTTT. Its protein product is CASSPSGTEAFF.

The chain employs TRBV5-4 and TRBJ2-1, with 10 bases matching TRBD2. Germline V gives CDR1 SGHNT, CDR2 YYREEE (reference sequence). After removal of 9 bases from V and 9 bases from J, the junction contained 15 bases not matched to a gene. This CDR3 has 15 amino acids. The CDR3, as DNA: TGTGCCACCAAAGAAGCGGGAGGGCGATATCTTGAGCAGTTCTTC. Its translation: CATKEAGGRYLEQFF.

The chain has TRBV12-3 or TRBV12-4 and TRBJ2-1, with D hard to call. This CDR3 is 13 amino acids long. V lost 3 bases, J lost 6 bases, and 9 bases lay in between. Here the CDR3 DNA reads TGTGCCAGCAGTTTTCAACTTTCCAATGAGCAGTTCTTC. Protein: CASSFQLSNEQFF.

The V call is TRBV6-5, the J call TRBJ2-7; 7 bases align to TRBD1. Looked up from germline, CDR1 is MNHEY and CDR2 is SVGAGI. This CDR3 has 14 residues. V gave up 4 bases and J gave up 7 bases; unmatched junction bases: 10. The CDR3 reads CASSFPDRAGEQYF. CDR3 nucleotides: TGTGCCAGCAGTTTTCCTGACAGGGCCGGGGAGCAGTACTTC.